This record looks at one T cell receptor beta chain sequence and its context. No antigen is known for it. This sample stems from a study of T cell responses to AZD1222 COVID-19 vaccine. Whole-study results and caveats: Donor demographics were predominantly white British with a female majority; clonal diversity may be underestimated. AZD1222 recipients seropositive at baseline numbered only six. After the peak T cell response, and only then, were repertoires sampled.

The germline V and J ends were trimmed by 6 bases and 9 bases, with 15 bases remaining between them. This CDR3 has 13 residues. Per germline, CDR1 ENHRY and CDR2 SYGVKD. The method was immunoSEQ multiplex PCR; TCRdb's version includes in-frame clones alone and lacks a portion of them. The sample records 100,000 to 150,000 clones, 80% to 90% being singletons. The receptor was isolated from an adult in good health. Sample: peripheral blood, taken on day 0 of AZD1222 vaccination. The chain combines TRBV10-3 with TRBJ1-5; no definite D call. CDR3 amino acids: CAISLNQPGPQHF. The CDR3 DNA sequence: TGTGCCATCAGCCTAAATCAACCGGGGCCCCAGCATTTT.